Following are 12 T cell receptor beta chains from one sample sequenced in a study of T cells after yellow fever vaccination. TCRdb processed the 5' RACE reads anew with MiXCR; each CDR3 protein has one entry. Found here are some 500,000 distinct CDR3 sequences, approximately 15% of them singletons; the top ten hold about 14%. Sequencing was performed on PBMCs, taken on the day of the yellow fever booster vaccination. These receptor sequences come from a young man who received the YFV17D yellow fever vaccine.

V and J are TRBV20-1 and TRBJ2-3; no reliable D call. Germline loops: CDR1 DFQATT, CDR2 SNEGSKA (reference sequence). V was pared by 0 bases and J by 7 bases, with 23 bases between. The CDR3 has 17 residues. The CDR3 nucleotides are TGCAGTGCTAGAGATCGGCCCGTACTCCGCGGACGAAATACGCAGTATTTT. This codes for CSARDRPVLRGRNTQYF.

This clonotype came up many times. The V gene is TRBV7-8, the J gene TRBJ1-2; no clear D. V lost 1 base and J lost 4, with 4 bases in between. Germline V lookup: CDR1 SGHVS, CDR2 FQNEAQ. The CDR3 extends over 12 amino acids. In nucleotides, the CDR3 is TGTGCCAGCAGCTTAGGGGGCTATGGCTACACCTTC. As protein: CASSLGGYGYTF.

Only a few counts were recorded for this clonotype. V and J are TRBV21-1 and TRBJ2-3; TRBD1 reflects the table's D call only, with no check against the DNA. TRBV21-1 has pseudogene status. The CDR3 length is 14 residues. The CDR3 sequence is CVPSKQGIADTQYF. The CDR3 nucleotides read TGTGTCCCAAGTAAGCAGGGGATCGCAGATACGCAGTATTTT.

This clonotype has only a few counts. CDR3 region: CASSPPEKGLGRADTQYF. The DNA for the CDR3 is TGTGCCAGCTCACCTCCCGAGAAGGGACTAGGGAGGGCAGATACGCAGTATTTT. V usage is TRBV18 and J usage is TRBJ2-3, with 8 bases lining up with TRBD2. Looked up from germline, CDR1 is KGHSH and CDR2 is LQKENI. There are 18 residues in the CDR3. The V segment lost 3 bases and the J segment 4 bases; nucleotides outside the gene matches: 15.

This clonotype is a singleton in its sample. A much larger clone differs from this one at a single base, so this may be a read error. The V and J genes are TRBV7-6 and TRBJ2-2; D is unclear. Trimming left V 6 bases short and J 5 bases short, with 4 bases between. The CDR3 is made up of 11 amino acids. CDR1 is SGHVS, CDR2 FNYEAQ, per germline. The CDR3 DNA follows: TGTGCCAGCAGAAAGACCGGGGAGCTGTTTTTT. It codes for CASRKTGELFF. The complete variable domain, with remaining parts taken from reference TRBV7-6 and TRBJ2-2, reads GAGVSQSPRYKVTKRGQDVALRCDPISGHVSLYWYRQALGQGPEFLTYFNYEAQQDKSGLPNDRFSAERPEGSISTLTIQRTEQRDSAMYRCASRKTGELFFGEGSRLTVL.

The chain couples TRBV12-3 or TRBV12-4 to TRBJ2-3; D is perhaps TRBD2 (6 bases). V gave up 6 bases and J gave up 14 bases, with 18 bases separating them. The CDR3 is made up of 12 amino acids. DNA for the CDR3: TGTGCCAGCAGCCTCTGGCGGGACCGGGGGTATTTT. The encoded protein is CASSLWRDRGYF.

This rearrangement joins TRBV20-1 to TRBJ2-3; no clear D gene. V lost 2 bases and J 0 bases, leaving 9 bases between the germline ends. The CDR3 is 14 amino acids. Germline V gene lookup returns CDR1 DFQATT and CDR2 SNEGSKA (reference sequence). The CDR3: CSARSGPSTDTQYF. CDR3 DNA: TGCAGTGCTAGAAGTGGCCCTAGCACAGATACGCAGTATTTT.

The chain combines TRBV4-1 with TRBJ2-3; 8 nucleotides align to TRBD2. The CDR3 runs to 16 residues. Losses at the gene ends were 3 bases for V and 4 bases for J; bases not matched to a gene: 9. The germline CDR1 and CDR2 sequences are MGHRA and YSYEKL. The CDR3 reads CASSQGTGTRSDTQYF. The CDR3 region has the DNA TGCGCCAGCAGCCAGGGTACCGGGACTAGATCAGATACGCAGTATTTT.

V is TRBV7-2 and J is TRBJ2-3; possibly TRBD1 for D (5 bases). The CDR3 runs to 14 residues. V lost 2 bases and J lost 8, with 14 bases in between. Per the germline V gene, CDR1 is SGHTA and CDR2 is FQGNSA. The DNA for the CDR3 is TGTGCCAGCAGCTTAATGGTATCTGGGGCTACGCAGTATTTT. This encodes CASSLMVSGATQYF.

The chain is built from TRBV6-5 and TRBJ2-1, with D possibly TRBD1 on 5 matching bases. V shed 4 bases and J shed 8 bases, with 18 bases lying between them. The CDR3 has 15 amino acids. Looked up from germline, CDR1 is MNHEY and CDR2 is SVGAGI. The CDR3 here is CASSSRASPRDEQFF. The CDR3 nucleotides read TGTGCCAGCAGTTCCCGGGCCTCTCCCAGGGATGAGCAGTTCTTC.

The chain couples TRBV5-1 to TRBJ2-2; no clear D gene. The V and J ends lost 0 bases and 0 bases respectively, with 9 bases between them. Germline CDR1 reads SGHRS; CDR2 reads YFSETQ. The CDR3 is 16 residues long. The CDR3 DNA follows: TGCGCCAGCAGCTTGGTGGCGAATGCGAACACCGGGGAGCTGTTTTTT. This translates into CASSLVANANTGELFF.

The sample holds a few counts of this clonotype. This rearrangement joins TRBV6-5 to TRBJ2-1, with D tentatively TRBD1 (5 bases). V was shortened by 3 bases and J by 6 bases, with 15 bases between the two germline ends. The CDR3 is 15 residues long. Germline CDR1 and CDR2: MNHEY and SVGAGI. CDR3 DNA sequence: TGTGCCAGCAGTTATCGTCAGGGCAGACGCAATGAGCAGTTCTTC. This translates into CASSYRQGRRNEQFF.